Listed here are 22 T cell receptor beta chains from one sample, sequenced in a study of T cells in women clearing cervical HPV infection. Profiled with immunoSEQ multiplex PCR; TCRdb holds only in-frame clones, not every one. The sample totals over 25,000 clones. Input material: blood buffy coat. Receptors originate from a woman between 18 and 75 years old with a cervical HPV16 infection that either progressed to CIN3+ or cleared (not recorded which).

Concerning this clone itself: Sequencing ends 3 residues short of the CDR3 end; the germline J gene provides the rest. This chain connects TRBV12-3 or TRBV12-4 to TRBJ1-2, with TRBD1 matching 10 bases. V dropped 5 bases and J dropped 4; count of bases not matched to a gene: 7. The CDR3 has 15 residues. Partial CDR3 DNA: TGTGCCAGCAGTGTGAGCGGGGACAGGGGCTATGGC. It codes for CASSVSGDRGYG. The CDR3 in full is CASSVSGDRGYGYTF.

A word on this clone: The read falls 3 residues short of the CDR3 end, and the missing part is taken from the germline J gene. The chain recombines TRBV7-9 with TRBJ1-1, with D maybe TRBD1 (5 bases). Germline assignment: CDR1 SEHNR and CDR2 FQNEAQ (reference sequence). This CDR3 has 12 residues. The CDR3 loop reads CASSLRQLVAFF. CDR3 DNA (partial): TGTGCCAGCAGCTTACGACAGTTAGTA. The complete variable domain, with remaining parts taken from reference TRBV7-9 and TRBJ1-1, reads DTGVSQNPRHKITKRGQNVTFRCDPISEHNRLYWYRQTLGQGPEFLTYFQNEAQLEKSRLLSDRFSAERPKGSFSTLEIQRTEQGDSAMYLCASSLRQLVAFFGQGTRLTVV.

Points on this clone: The read is 3 residues too short to cover the CDR3 end, so that end is filled in from the germline J gene. The chain carries TRBV19 and TRBJ1-1; TRBD1 agrees at 11 bases. There are 14 residues in the CDR3. Germline assignment: CDR1 LNHDA and CDR2 SQIVND (reference sequence). Trimming removed 7 bases from V and 5 bases from J; junction bases left unmatched: 6. CDR3 bases read: TGTGCCAGTAATCAAGGGACAGGGGGAACTGAA. Translating it yields CASNQGTGGTE. The full-length CDR3 reads as CASNQGTGGTEAFF.

Comments on this clone: The observed sequence ends 3 residues before the CDR3 terminus, with the missing tail filled in from the germline J gene. The chain couples TRBV6-1 to TRBJ1-2; D uncertain. The V gene's germline CDR1 is MNHNS and CDR2 SASEGT. V lost 4 bases and J 5 bases, leaving 17 bases between the germline ends. CDR3 length: 15 amino acids. CDR3 sequence reads: CASSGLRTANYGYTF. The CDR3 DNA, read in part, is TGTGCCAGCAGTGGACTCCGAACCGCAAATTATGGC.

Concerning this clone itself: The read terminates 3 residues ahead of where the CDR3 ends, so the germline J gene completes it. This chain joins TRBV7-9 and TRBJ1-2; TRBD1 aligns across 8 bases. Germline V gene data show CDR1 as SEHNR and CDR2 as FQNEAQ (reference sequence). CDR3 length: 13 amino acids. The CDR3 reads CASSDRGANDYTF. The CDR3 DNA, read in part, is TGTGCCAGCAGTGACAGGGGAGCCAACGAC. Full variable domain (remainder filled in from reference TRBV7-9 and TRBJ1-2): DTGVSQNPRHKITKRGQNVTFRCDPISEHNRLYWYRQTLGQGPEFLTYFQNEAQLEKSRLLSDRFSAERPKGSFSTLEIQRTEQGDSAMYLCASSDRGANDYTFGSGTRLTVV.

For this clone: The read ends 3 residues early relative to the CDR3; the germline J gene fills the gap. The chain links TRBV7-2 to TRBJ2-1, with D possibly being TRBD2 (5 bases). The CDR3 covers 13 residues. V lost 1 base, J lost 9 bases, and 10 bases lay in between. CDR1 SGHTA and CDR2 FQGNSA come from the germline V gene. Partial CDR3 DNA: TGTGCCAGCAGCTTAGGTCGGGGTGGTGAG. This codes for CASSLGRGGE. The whole CDR3 protein is CASSLGRGGEQFF.

On this clone itself: The CDR3 extends 3 residues past the end of the read, so its final part is completed from the germline J gene. The chain joins TRBV11-2 to TRBJ2-1; no clear D. This CDR3 has 13 residues. Germline-derived CDR1 and CDR2 are SGHAT and FQNNGV. The V end lost 2 bases, the J end lost 4 bases, and 6 bases lay between the germline ends. CDR3 sequence reads: CASSLTRYNEQFF. Incomplete CDR3 DNA: TGTGCCAGCAGCTTAACTCGTTACAATGAG.

As for this clone: The CDR3 extends 3 residues past the end of the read, so its final part is completed from the germline J gene. V gene TRBV6-2 or TRBV6-3 combines with J gene TRBJ1-4; 9 nucleotides line up with TRBD1. This CDR3 has 14 residues. The germline CDR1 and CDR2 sequences are MNHEY and SVGEGT. With V trimmed by 6 bases and J by 8 bases, 7 bases remained unmatched. The CDR3 sequence is CASSSGTGYEKLFF. The CDR3 DNA, read in part, is TGTGCCAGCAGCTCCGGGACAGGGTACGAAAAA.

Notes on this clone: The sequenced fragment ends 3 residues before the CDR3 boundary, so the rest is inferred from the germline J gene. The chain joins TRBV10-3 to TRBJ2-7; TRBD2 matches 12 bases. J was trimmed by 5 bases and V by 9 bases; bases with no gene match: 11. The CDR3 length is 15 residues. Germline V gene data show CDR1 as ENHRY and CDR2 as SYGVKD. CDR3 bases read: TGTGCCATAACCAGGACTAGCGGGATGATCGACGAG. Amino acid sequence: CAITRTSGMIDE. In full, the CDR3 reads CAITRTSGMIDEQYF.

Points on this clone: The read ends 3 residues early relative to the CDR3; the germline J gene fills the gap. The chain employs TRBV7-9 and TRBJ2-3; perhaps TRBD1 as D (6 bases). The CDR3 totals 13 residues. Trimming removed 3 bases from V and 5 bases from J, with 9 bases in between. The germline gives CDR1 SEHNR, CDR2 FQNEAQ (reference sequence). The CDR3 here is CASSFEGGDTQYF. The CDR3 DNA, read in part, is TGTGCCAGCAGCTTCGAAGGGGGAGATACG.

As to this clone: The missing CDR3 end, 3 residues past where the read stops, is filled in from the germline J gene. V and J are TRBV20-1 and TRBJ1-5, with a possible D match to TRBD1 (5 bases). The length of the CDR3 is 14 residues. V was clipped by 1 base and J by 7 bases, with 14 bases between them. CDR1 is DFQATT and CDR2 is SNEGSKA in the germline V gene (reference sequence). CDR3 DNA (partial): TGCAGTGCTAGAGGAGGAGGGGTTAAGCAGCCC. This codes for CSARGGGVKQP. Given in full, the CDR3 is CSARGGGVKQPQHF.

A note on this clone: The missing CDR3 end, 3 residues past where the read stops, is filled in from the germline J gene. This chain uses TRBV2 with TRBJ2-1, with TRBD2 matching 12 bases. This CDR3 has 16 residues. The V segment lost 4 bases and the J segment 9 bases; nucleotides outside the gene matches: 10. The germline gives CDR1 SNHLY, CDR2 FYNNEI. CDR3 DNA, as far as it was read: TGTGCCAGCAGTGCTCAGACTAGCGGGGGCCTTGGTGAG. Amino acid sequence: CASSAQTSGGLGE. The entire CDR3 reads CASSAQTSGGLGEQFF.

As concerns this clone: The read terminates 3 residues before the CDR3 end, so the remaining end is supplied by the germline J gene. This chain links TRBV13 with TRBJ1-2; a possible D gene is TRBD1 (5 bases). CDR1 and CDR2 (germline): PRHDT, FYEKMQ (reference sequence). With 5 bases removed from V and 5 bases from J, the gap between germline ends came to 18 bases. The CDR3 loop spans 15 amino acids. The CDR3 bases that were read are TGTGCCAGCAGCGTTTCCCGGGGGGGAGGTTATGGC. It encodes CASSVSRGGGYG. The complete CDR3 sequence is CASSVSRGGGYGYTF.

Concerning this clone itself: Read sequence stops 3 residues before the CDR3 end, and the germline J gene provides the missing end. V is TRBV19 and J is TRBJ2-4; D remains ambiguous. Germline-derived CDR1 and CDR2 are LNHDA and SQIVND (reference sequence). The CDR3 extends over 13 amino acids. The sequenced CDR3 bases are TGTGCCAGTAGTATTGGAGAAACTACTGAT. Protein: CASSIGETTD. The CDR3, in full, reads CASSIGETTDQYF.

As for this clone: From the germline J gene comes the end of the CDR3, since the read stops 3 residues before it. The chain couples TRBV5-1 to TRBJ2-3; D may be TRBD2 (6 bases). V was trimmed by 4 bases and J by 4 bases, leaving 19 bases between them. CDR1 and CDR2 (germline): SGHRS, YFSETQ. The CDR3 spans 16 residues. The CDR3 region is CASSRVAVASADTQYF. CDR3 DNA, as far as it was read: TGCGCCAGCAGCCGCGTAGCGGTGGCGTCCGCAGATACG.

Points on this clone: The CDR3 extends 3 residues past the end of the read, so its final part is completed from the germline J gene. The chain couples TRBV7-9 to TRBJ1-6; TRBD1 is a possible D gene (5 bases). This CDR3 contains 15 residues. Trimming left V 1 base short and J 8 bases short, with 12 bases between. Looked up from germline, CDR1 is SEHNR and CDR2 is FQNEAQ (reference sequence). The covered CDR3 bases are TGTGCCAGCAGCTTAGAGGTTACAGGTCATTCACCC. Translated, it gives CASSLEVTGHSP. The full CDR3 sequence reads CASSLEVTGHSPLHF.

In the case of this clone: The observed sequence ends 3 residues before the CDR3 terminus, with the missing tail filled in from the germline J gene. The chain carries TRBV7-9 and TRBJ1-1; TRBD1 is a possible D gene (6 bases). The CDR3 length is 15 residues. Germline V gene lookup returns CDR1 SEHNR and CDR2 FQNEAQ (reference sequence). Trimming took off 2 bases at V and 6 bases at J, with 16 bases between the two ends. CDR3 region: CASSLPRGGDAEAFF. CDR3 DNA (partial): TGTGCCAGCAGCTTACCCCGGGGGGGCGACGCTGAA. Full variable domain (outside the CDR3, taken from reference TRBV7-9 and TRBJ1-1): DTGVSQNPRHKITKRGQNVTFRCDPISEHNRLYWYRQTLGQGPEFLTYFQNEAQLEKSRLLSDRFSAERPKGSFSTLEIQRTEQGDSAMYLCASSLPRGGDAEAFFGQGTRLTVV.

CDR3 sequence: CASKVRVTNEKLFF. CDR3 DNA (partial): TGTGCCAGCAAGGTCAGGGTAACTAATGAAAAA. The chain has TRBV28 and TRBJ1-4; tentatively, D is TRBD1 (5 bases). Sequencing ends 3 residues short of the CDR3 end; the germline J gene provides the rest. Germline-derived CDR1 and CDR2 are MDHEN and SYDVKM. The CDR3 runs 14 residues. The V end lost 7 bases, the J end lost 1 base, and 10 bases lay between the germline ends.

Comment on this clone: The read ends 3 residues before the CDR3 terminus; that terminus is restored from the germline J gene. The chain uses TRBV5-1 and TRBJ1-5; D not resolved. The V gene lost 0 bases and the J gene lost 0 bases, with 7 bases spanning the gap. From germline, CDR1 is SGHRS and CDR2 YFSETQ. The CDR3 has 15 residues. CDR3 DNA (partial): TGCGCCAGCAGCTTGGCCCCCTATAGCAATCAGCCC. This translates into CASSLAPYSNQP. The complete CDR3 reads CASSLAPYSNQPQHF.

In the case of this clone: The CDR3 end is not reached by the read, which stops 3 residues before it; the germline J gene fills it in. The chain combines TRBV19 with TRBJ1-1, with D perhaps matching TRBD1 (6 bases). The CDR3 spans 16 residues. Germline assignment: CDR1 LNHDA and CDR2 SQIVND (reference sequence). The sequenced part of the CDR3 DNA is TGTGCCAGTAGCCCTAGCGGGGGGGCGGTCTACAATGAG. Protein sequence: CASSPSGGAVYNE. In full, the CDR3 is CASSPSGGAVYNEAFF. Complete variable domain (other parts from reference TRBV19 and TRBJ1-1): DGGITQSPKYLFRKEGQNVTLSCEQNLNHDAMYWYRQDPGQGLRLIYYSQIVNDFQKGDIAEGYSVSREKKESFPLTVTSAQKNPTAFYLCASSPSGGAVYNEAFFGQGTRLTVV.

Remarks on this clone: The CDR3 is cut off 3 residues early in the read; its end comes from the germline J gene. The V call is TRBV30, the J call TRBJ2-7, with 7 nucleotides matching TRBD2. CDR1 and CDR2 from the germline V gene are GTSNPN and SVGIG (reference sequence). J lost 2 bases, V lost 2 bases, and 6 bases had no gene match. This CDR3 comprises 14 residues. The CDR3 loop is CAWSRGEGTYEQYF. The sequenced CDR3 bases are TGTGCCTGGAGTCGAGGGGAGGGAACCTACGAG.

On this clone itself: Sequencing ends 3 residues short of the CDR3 end; the germline J gene provides the rest. The rearrangement uses TRBV7-2 and TRBJ1-5; 7 bases align to TRBD1. V was clipped by 1 base and J by 6 bases; unmatched bases: 6. The CDR3 contains 15 residues. CDR1 and CDR2 from the germline V gene are SGHTA and FQGNSA. The covered CDR3 bases are TGTGCCAGCAGCTTAGTGGTACAGGGGTCTCAGCCC. Encoded protein: CASSLVVQGSQP. In full, the CDR3 is CASSLVVQGSQPQHF.